The entry that follows covers one T cell receptor beta chain sequence. The antigen remains undetermined. Germline loops: CDR1 SGHRS, CDR2 YFSETQ. This CDR3 spans 15 amino acids. V was pared by 0 bases and J by 2 bases, with 10 bases between. Primers included in the PCR were 60 Vbeta and 13 Jbeta primers. TCRdb's table, derived via immunoSEQ multiplex PCR, lists solely in-frame clones and lacks some. This sample has over 85,000 clones, with more than 70% found just once. These data are taken from a study of cytomegalovirus exposure and HLA in healthy donors. General observations from the study: When a later analysis compared HLA-associated TCR beta chains with equally common others, the HLA-associated chains turned out to be more clonally expanded and to have lower generation probabilities. Some highly shared sequence variants likely arose as a pipeline artifact. In a later analysis, a missense DCLRE1C variant was linked to TCR beta V- and J-gene trimming.

The sequencing sample was made of PBMCs. This clonotype was sampled from a woman aged 55-70 years in good health and CMV-seropositive. The J gene is TRBJ2-3, the V gene TRBV5-1; TRBD2 might be the D (6 bases). The CDR3 loop reads CASSLGAGSTDTQYF. Written as DNA, the CDR3 is TGCGCCAGCAGCTTGGGGGCGGGATCCACAGATACGCAGTATTTT. Drawing the rest from reference TRBV5-1 and TRBJ2-3, the complete variable domain is KAGVTQTPRYLIKTRGQQVTLSCSPISGHRSVSWYQQTPGQGLQFLFEYFSETQRNKGNFPGRFSGRQFSNSRSEMNVSTLELGDSALYLCASSLGAGSTDTQYFGPGTRLTVL.